The 20 T cell receptor beta chains listed next were all sequenced from one sample in a study of T-cell memory formation after mild COVID-19. TCRdb reprocessed the 5' RACE reads with MiXCR, giving one entry per CDR3 protein. The sample has about 130,000 distinct CDR3 sequences; 17% are singletons. Sequenced sample: PBMCs or a T cell subset sorted from them (not recorded which). The receptors were gathered from a man between 18 and 35 years old who had mild COVID-19 (a few samples of this study predate the infection). Cell type and time point are not known.

The chain couples TRBV18 to TRBJ1-6; 7 bases are a match to TRBD1. The CDR3 contains 15 residues. Per germline, CDR1 KGHSH and CDR2 LQKENI. V trimming: 6 bases; J trimming: 9 bases; junction bases outside the gene matches: 11. CDR3 amino acids: CASSPQQGTASPLHF. Here the CDR3 DNA reads TGTGCCAGCTCCCCTCAGCAGGGGACAGCTTCACCCCTCCACTTT.

J is TRBJ2-2 and V is TRBV19; D assignment may be TRBD1 or TRBD2 (5 bases each). Trimming left V 9 bases short and J 5 bases short, with 19 bases between. The CDR3 extends over 15 amino acids. In germline, CDR1 is LNHDA, CDR2 SQIVND (reference sequence). CDR3 DNA: TGTGCCAGGAGTTATAGGGTCGGGACGACCGGGGAGCTGTTTTTT. Translated: CARSYRVGTTGELFF.

The chain links TRBV4-2 to TRBJ1-3; D not resolved. Trimming took 5 bases from V and 0 from J, leaving 17 bases between them. This CDR3 has 17 amino acids. CDR1 and CDR2 (germline): LGHNA, YNFKEQ. The CDR3 protein is CASSARRWNNSGNTIYF. In DNA form, the CDR3 reads TGTGCCAGCAGCGCCCGACGCTGGAATAACTCTGGAAACACCATATATTTT.

This clonotype was counted a few times. This chain links TRBV5-1 with TRBJ2-5; 7 bases line up with TRBD2. CDR3 length: 16 amino acids. V gave up 4 bases and J gave up 4 bases; unmatched junction bases: 13. Germline lookup yields CDR1 SGHRS and CDR2 YFSETQ. The CDR3 sequence: CASSVAKGAGRETQYF. The CDR3 DNA reads TGCGCCAGCAGCGTGGCTAAAGGAGCGGGGAGAGAGACCCAGTACTTC. Together with reference TRBV5-1 and TRBJ2-5, the CDR3 gives the full variable domain: KAGVTQTPRYLIKTRGQQVTLSCSPISGHRSVSWYQQTPGQGLQFLFEYFSETQRNKGNFPGRFSGRQFSNSRSEMNVSTLELGDSALYLCASSVAKGAGRETQYFGPGTRLLVL.

V usage is TRBV9 and J usage is TRBJ2-1; the D is unclear. The V end was cut by 0 bases, the J end by 6 bases, with 16 bases between. CDR1 and CDR2 (germline): SGDLS, YYNGEE. The CDR3 length is 16 residues. The CDR3 coding sequence is TGTGCCAGCAGCGTAGAGGCAATCGGGTGGGGCAATGAGCAGTTCTTC. It encodes CASSVEAIGWGNEQFF.

This clonotype was seen a few times. This rearrangement joins TRBV7-2 to TRBJ2-1, with 8 bases fitting TRBD2. The CDR3 spans 15 residues. The V gene end was trimmed by 1 base and the J gene end by 1 base; junction bases not matched to a gene: 0. CDR1 is SGHTA and CDR2 is FQGNSA in the germline V gene. The CDR3 nucleotides are TGTGCCAGCAGCTTAGGACTAGCGTCCTACAATGAGCAGTTCTTC. Translating gives CASSLGLASYNEQFF.

This clonotype has only a few counts. V is TRBV7-2 and J is TRBJ2-5, with TRBD2 as a possible D gene (5 bases). Germline-derived CDR1 and CDR2 are SGHTA and FQGNSA. This CDR3 is 14 amino acids long. V was cut by 5 bases and J by 1 base, with 11 bases left in between. CDR3 nucleotides: TGTGCCAGCAGCCTCGGGGTCAGCCAAGAGACCCAGTACTTC. Translating gives CASSLGVSQETQYF.

The chain uses TRBV29-1 and TRBJ2-4; 10 bases are shared with TRBD1. The length of the CDR3 is 17 residues. V was clipped by 7 bases and J by 0 bases; unmatched bases: 12. Germline CDR1 and CDR2: SQVTM and ANQGSEA. The CDR3 DNA is TGCAGCGGGATCGGACAGGGGGGAACACTAGCCAAAAACATTCAGTACTTC. Translating gives CSGIGQGGTLAKNIQYF.

The chain joins TRBV2 to TRBJ1-2; possible D gene TRBD1, 6 bases. Deletions cut 10 bases from V and 3 bases from J, with 15 bases between. This CDR3 comprises 13 residues. CDR1 SNHLY and CDR2 FYNNEI come from the germline V gene. The CDR3 loop reads CATQGGGYYGYTF. CDR3 DNA sequence: TGTGCCACCCAAGGTGGGGGCTACTATGGCTACACCTTC.

The rearrangement links TRBV4-1 to TRBJ1-2; D gene uncertain. The germline V gene has CDR1 MGHRA and CDR2 YSYEKL. The CDR3 sequence is 16 residues long. Trimming cost V 5 bases and J 4 bases, with 20 bases left between them. The chain's CDR3 is CASSKGGALDSYGYTF. In DNA, the CDR3 is TGCGCCAGCAGCAAAGGAGGAGCGTTGGATAGCTATGGCTACACCTTC.

This chain uses TRBV5-4 with TRBJ1-1; 8 bases match TRBD1. There are 19 residues in the CDR3. Germline V lookup: CDR1 SGHNT, CDR2 YYREEE (reference sequence). V shed 4 bases, J shed 4 bases, and the junction held 21 bases outside the gene matches. Here the CDR3 reads CASSGIVTGDRGQSTEAFF. The CDR3 DNA follows: TGTGCCAGCAGCGGTATAGTGACAGGGGATAGGGGGCAGAGCACTGAAGCTTTCTTT.

This clonotype showed up just a few times. The V call is TRBV28, the J call TRBJ2-7, with 8 positions matching TRBD1. Germline CDR1 reads MDHEN; CDR2 reads SYDVKM. J gave up 4 bases and V 7 bases, and 6 bases lay outside the gene matches. The CDR3 is made up of 13 amino acids. The CDR3 bases are TGTGCCAGCACGGGACAGGCCAGGTACGAGCAGTACGTC. This translates into CASTGQARYEQYV.

This clonotype has more than one count but fewer than ten. The chain uses TRBV20-1 and TRBJ2-3, with 9 bases that match TRBD2. V was clipped by 6 bases and J by 0 bases; unmatched bases: 7. The CDR3 has 15 amino acids. The germline gives CDR1 DFQATT, CDR2 SNEGSKA (reference sequence). This CDR3 reads CSAQRGAMSTDTQYF. Here the CDR3 DNA reads TGCAGTGCACAGCGGGGGGCTATGAGCACAGATACGCAGTATTTT.

This clonotype was detected only a few times. V usage is TRBV29-1 and J usage is TRBJ1-6; a possible D gene is TRBD1 (6 bases). The CDR3 has 17 amino acids. The germline gives CDR1 SQVTM, CDR2 ANQGSEA. Trimming took off 4 bases at V and 2 bases at J, with 18 bases between the two ends. In DNA form, the CDR3 reads TGCAGCGTTGGCCGGGGCAGGGGTTATACCTATAATTCACCCCTCCACTTT. It is translated as CSVGRGRGYTYNSPLHF.

In this sample, this clonotype turned up a few times. The chain couples TRBV4-3 to TRBJ1-6; perhaps TRBD1 as D (5 bases). Trimming shortened V by 1 base and J by 3 bases, and 19 bases separated the two germline ends. From germline, CDR1 is LGHNA and CDR2 YSLEER. This CDR3 comprises 19 residues. CDR3 loop: CASSQASGKRSGYNSPLHF. The CDR3 region has the DNA TGCGCCAGCAGCCAAGCCTCAGGGAAAAGGAGTGGCTATAATTCACCCCTCCACTTT.

This chain joins TRBV4-2 and TRBJ1-4; no reliable D call. CDR3 length: 15 amino acids. V was clipped by 0 bases and J by 8 bases, with 13 bases between them. CDR1 and CDR2 from the germline V gene are LGHNA and YNFKEQ. The CDR3 is CASSQERTGNEKLFF. The CDR3, as DNA: TGTGCCAGCAGCCAAGAGAGAACCGGAAACGAAAAACTGTTTTTT.

The V gene is TRBV20-1, the J gene TRBJ2-5; D uncertain. Germline CDR1 DFQATT, CDR2 SNEGSKA (reference sequence). V was clipped by 2 bases and J by 2 bases, with 6 bases between them. This CDR3 has 12 amino acids. DNA of the CDR3: TGCAGTGCTAGAAGTTCACAAGAGACCCAGTACTTC. Its translation: CSARSSQETQYF.

This clonotype was found a few times. The chain uses TRBV12-3 or TRBV12-4 and TRBJ1-3; the D is unclear. The CDR3 is 14 residues long. The V end lost 7 bases, the J end lost 0 bases, and 10 bases lay between the germline ends. The CDR3 is CASTNRASGNTIYF. The CDR3 bases are TGTGCCAGCACGAACCGGGCCTCTGGAAACACCATATATTTT.

This sequence joins TRBV12-3 or TRBV12-4 and TRBJ1-1; no reliable D call. Trimming took 3 bases from V and 2 from J, leaving 7 bases between them. The CDR3 totals 13 residues. CDR3 bases: TGTGCCAGCAGTTTTATCCACAACACTGAAGCTTTCTTT. This sequence encodes CASSFIHNTEAFF.

This clonotype was seen only a few times. The chain carries TRBV20-1 and TRBJ1-2; weak D call: TRBD1 (5 bases). Germline lookup yields CDR1 DFQATT and CDR2 SNEGSKA (reference sequence). The CDR3 length is 13 residues. V was clipped by 4 bases and J by 8 bases, with 17 bases between them. The CDR3 region is CSAKNAGARGYTF. The CDR3 DNA follows: TGCAGTGCTAAAAACGCCGGGGCGCGAGGCTACACCTTC.